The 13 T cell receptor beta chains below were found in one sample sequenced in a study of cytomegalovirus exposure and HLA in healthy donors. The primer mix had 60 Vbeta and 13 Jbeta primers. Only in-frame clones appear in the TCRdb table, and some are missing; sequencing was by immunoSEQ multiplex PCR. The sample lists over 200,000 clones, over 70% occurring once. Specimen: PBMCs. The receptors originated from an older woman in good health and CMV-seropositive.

CDR3 sequence reads: CASSLPQGGGTEAFF. In DNA form, the CDR3 reads TGTGCCAGCAGCCTACCACAGGGCGGTGGGACTGAAGCTTTCTTT. This sequence joins TRBV5-6 and TRBJ1-1, with a weak D call TRBD1 (6 bases). Germline-derived CDR1 and CDR2 are SGHDT and YYEEEE. Trimming stripped 4 bases from V and 5 bases from J, with 18 bases between. The length of the CDR3 is 15 residues.

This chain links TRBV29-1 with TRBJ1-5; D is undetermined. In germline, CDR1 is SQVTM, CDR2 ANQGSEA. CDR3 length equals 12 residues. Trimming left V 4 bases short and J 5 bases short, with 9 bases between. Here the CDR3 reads CSVGERDQPQHF. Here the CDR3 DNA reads TGCAGCGTTGGGGAGCGGGATCAGCCCCAGCATTTT.

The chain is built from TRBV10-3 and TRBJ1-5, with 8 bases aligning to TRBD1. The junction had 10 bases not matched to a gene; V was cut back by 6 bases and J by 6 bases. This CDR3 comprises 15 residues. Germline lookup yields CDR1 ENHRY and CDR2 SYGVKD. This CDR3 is CAIREDRGPSQPQHF. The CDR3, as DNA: TGTGCCATCAGGGAAGACAGGGGACCGTCTCAGCCCCAGCATTTT.

This CDR3 is CASSQESDQPQHF. The CDR3 DNA is TGCGCCAGCAGCCAAGAGAGCGACCAGCCCCAGCATTTT. The chain joins TRBV4-3 to TRBJ1-5; D remains ambiguous. There are 13 residues in the CDR3. Germline CDR1 and CDR2: LGHNA and YSLEER. V was pared by 0 bases and J by 7 bases, with 7 bases between.

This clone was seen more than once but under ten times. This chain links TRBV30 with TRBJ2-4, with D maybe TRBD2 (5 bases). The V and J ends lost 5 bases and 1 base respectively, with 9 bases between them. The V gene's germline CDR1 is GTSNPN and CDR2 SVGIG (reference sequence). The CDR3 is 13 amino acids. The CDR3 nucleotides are TGTGCCTGGGGCCCGGGGGCCAAAAACATTCAGTACTTC. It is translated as CAWGPGAKNIQYF.

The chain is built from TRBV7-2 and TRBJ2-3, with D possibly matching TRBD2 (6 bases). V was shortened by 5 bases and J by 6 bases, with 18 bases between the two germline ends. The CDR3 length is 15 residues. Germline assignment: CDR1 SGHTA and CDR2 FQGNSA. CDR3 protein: CASSPRSGLGDTQYF. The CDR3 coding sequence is TGTGCCAGCAGCCCCCGTAGCGGACTTGGGGATACGCAGTATTTT. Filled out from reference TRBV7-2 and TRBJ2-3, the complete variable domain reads GAGVSQSPSNKVTEKGKDVELRCDPISGHTALYWYRQSLGQGLEFLIYFQGNSAPDKSGLPSDRFSAERTGGSVSTLTIQRTQQEDSAVYLCASSPRSGLGDTQYFGPGTRLTVL.

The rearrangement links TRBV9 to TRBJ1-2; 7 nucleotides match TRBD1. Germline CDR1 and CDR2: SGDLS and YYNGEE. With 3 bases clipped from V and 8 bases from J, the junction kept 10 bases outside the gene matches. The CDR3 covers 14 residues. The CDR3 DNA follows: TGTGCCAGCAGCGAGGGGCGACAGGGTCGGGGCTACACCTTC. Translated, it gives CASSEGRQGRGYTF.

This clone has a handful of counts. The CDR3 protein is CASSVRDTEAFF. The CDR3 DNA reads as TGTGCCAGCAGCGTCCGCGACACTGAAGCTTTCTTT. V and J are TRBV5-4 and TRBJ1-1; D gene unclear. Trimming left V 4 bases short and J 3 bases short, with 7 bases between. Germline V gives CDR1 SGHNT, CDR2 YYREEE (reference sequence). The CDR3 loop spans 12 amino acids.

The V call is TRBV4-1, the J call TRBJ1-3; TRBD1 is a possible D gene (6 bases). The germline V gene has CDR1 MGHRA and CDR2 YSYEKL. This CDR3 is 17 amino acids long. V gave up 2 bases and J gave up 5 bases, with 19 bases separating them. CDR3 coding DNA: TGCGCCAGCAGCCAATCCCGAAGTGGGGGGGGCAGAAACACCATATATTTT. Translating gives CASSQSRSGGGRNTIYF.

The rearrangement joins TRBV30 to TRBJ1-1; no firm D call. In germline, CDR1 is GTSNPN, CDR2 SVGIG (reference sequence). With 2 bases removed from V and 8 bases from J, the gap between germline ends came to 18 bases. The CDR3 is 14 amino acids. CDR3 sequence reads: CAWSLWPGSSEAFF. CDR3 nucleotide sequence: TGTGCCTGGAGTCTCTGGCCAGGTTCATCCGAAGCTTTCTTT.

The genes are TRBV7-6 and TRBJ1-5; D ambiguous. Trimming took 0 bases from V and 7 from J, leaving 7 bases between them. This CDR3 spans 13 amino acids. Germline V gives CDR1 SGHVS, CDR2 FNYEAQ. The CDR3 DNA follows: TGTGCCAGCAGCTTAGCTAGCTGGCAGCCCCAGCATTTT. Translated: CASSLASWQPQHF.

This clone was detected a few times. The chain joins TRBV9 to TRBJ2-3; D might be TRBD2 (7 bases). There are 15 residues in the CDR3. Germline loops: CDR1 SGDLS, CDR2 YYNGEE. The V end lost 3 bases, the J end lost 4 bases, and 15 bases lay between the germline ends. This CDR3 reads CASSAWRGLADTQYF. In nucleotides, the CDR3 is TGTGCCAGCAGCGCTTGGCGGGGGCTCGCAGATACGCAGTATTTT.

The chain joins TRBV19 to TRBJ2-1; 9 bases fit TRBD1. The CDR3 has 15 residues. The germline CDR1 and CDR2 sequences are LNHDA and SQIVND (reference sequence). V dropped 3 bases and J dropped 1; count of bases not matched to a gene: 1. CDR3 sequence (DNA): TGTGCCAGTAGTATGGGACAGGGTTCCTACAATGAGCAGTTCTTC. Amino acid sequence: CASSMGQGSYNEQFF.